Only a few counts were recorded for the clone carrying this T cell receptor beta chain. The antigen remains undetermined. These data originate in a study of cytotoxic CD8 clonotypes in ibrutinib-treated CLL. About the research overall: Outcomes included approximately 25 partial and 2 complete responses; after median roughly six years, roughly 14 stayed remitted and roughly twelve progressed. General study results and limits: In comparison with age-matched healthy donors, baseline clonality was higher and tracked circulating CD8+ T-cell counts.

Sequenced by immunoSEQ multiplex PCR; TCRdb stores in-frame clones only, minus some. This sample has around 92,000 clones, with over 60% found just once. The CDR3 is made up of 15 amino acids. Germline V lookup: CDR1 MDHEN, CDR2 SYDVKM. With 7 bases clipped from V and 5 bases from J, the junction kept 10 bases outside the gene matches. The TCR sequence derives from a human donor with chronic lymphocytic leukemia. V usage is TRBV28 and J usage is TRBJ1-1; 10 bases are shared with TRBD1. Source: PBMCs, taken after 24 months of ibrutinib treatment. The CDR3 region has the DNA TGTGCCAGCAACAGACCGGGACAGGGGATAACTGAAGCTTTCTTT. Encoded protein: CASNRPGQGITEAFF.